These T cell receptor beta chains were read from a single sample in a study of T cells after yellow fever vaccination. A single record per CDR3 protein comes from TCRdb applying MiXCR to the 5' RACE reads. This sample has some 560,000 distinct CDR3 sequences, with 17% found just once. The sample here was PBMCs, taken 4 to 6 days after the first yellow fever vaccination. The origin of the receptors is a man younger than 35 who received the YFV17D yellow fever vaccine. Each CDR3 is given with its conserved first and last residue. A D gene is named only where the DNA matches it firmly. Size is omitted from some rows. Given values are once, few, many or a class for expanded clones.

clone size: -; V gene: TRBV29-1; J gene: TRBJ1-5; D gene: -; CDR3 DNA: TGCAGCGTTGCCGGATATAGCAATCAGCCCCAGCATTTT; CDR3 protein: CSVAGYSNQPQHF
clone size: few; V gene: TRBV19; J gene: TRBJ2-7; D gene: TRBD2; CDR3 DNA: TGTGCCAGTAGGGCCTCTGCGGGGGGGCCCTACGAGCAGTACTTC; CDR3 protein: CASRASAGGPYEQYF
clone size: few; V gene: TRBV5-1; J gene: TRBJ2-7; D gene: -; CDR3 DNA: TGCGCCAGCAGCAGGGCAGGGAGTCCCTACGAGCAGTACTTC; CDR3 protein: CASSRAGSPYEQYF
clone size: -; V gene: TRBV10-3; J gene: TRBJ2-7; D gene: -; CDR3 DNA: TGTGCCATCAGTGAGTTCGGGTACTACGAGCAGTACTTC; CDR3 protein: CAISEFGYYEQYF
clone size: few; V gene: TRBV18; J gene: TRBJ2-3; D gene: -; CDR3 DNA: TGTGCCAGCTCCCCCGCGGACTACTCTAGCACAGATACGCAGTATTTT; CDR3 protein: CASSPADYSSTDTQYF
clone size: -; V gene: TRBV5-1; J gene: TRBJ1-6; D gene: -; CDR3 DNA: TGCGCCAGCAGCTTGAGAGGGCGCTCCTATAATTCACCCCTCCACTTT; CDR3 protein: CASSLRGRSYNSPLHF
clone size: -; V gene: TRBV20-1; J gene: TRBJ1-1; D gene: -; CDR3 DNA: TGCAGTGCTAGAGGTTTGACAGGAACCACTGAAGCTTTCTTT; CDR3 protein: CSARGLTGTTEAFF
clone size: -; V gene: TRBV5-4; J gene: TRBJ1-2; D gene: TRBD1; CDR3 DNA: TGTGCCAGCAGCCGAAAAGAGCGCAGGGGGAGGGGAGGCTACACCTTC; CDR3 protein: CASSRKERRGRGGYTF
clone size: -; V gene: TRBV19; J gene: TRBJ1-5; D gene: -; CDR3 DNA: TGTGCCAGTAAAGACGCCCTCTTCAATCAGCCCCAGCATTTT; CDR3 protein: CASKDALFNQPQHF
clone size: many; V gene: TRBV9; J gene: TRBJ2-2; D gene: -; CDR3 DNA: TGTGCCAGCAGCGTAGTAATCGGGGAGCTGTTTTTT; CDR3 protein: CASSVVIGELFF
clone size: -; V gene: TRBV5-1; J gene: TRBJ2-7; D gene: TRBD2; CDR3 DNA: TGCGCCAGCAATAAGCTAGCGGGGGGCCCTAAGGAGCAGTACTTC; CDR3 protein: CASNKLAGGPKEQYF
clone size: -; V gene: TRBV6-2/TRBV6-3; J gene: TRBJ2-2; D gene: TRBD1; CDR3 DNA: TGTGCCAGCAGTTATGAGGGGGCGGATGCTGGGGAGCTGTTTTTT; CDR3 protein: CASSYEGADAGELFF
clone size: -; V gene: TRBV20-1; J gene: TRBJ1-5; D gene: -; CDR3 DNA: TGCAGTGCTAGAGATGAGGGGGATCAGCCCCAGCATTTT; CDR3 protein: CSARDEGDQPQHF
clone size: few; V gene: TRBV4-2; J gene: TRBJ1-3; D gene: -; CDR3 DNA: TGTGCCAGCAGCCAAGCCTTAGCCGGAGTTAGAAACACCATATATTTT; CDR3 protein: CASSQALAGVRNTIYF
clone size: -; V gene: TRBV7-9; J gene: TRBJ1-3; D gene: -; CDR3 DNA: TGTGCCAGCAGCGCCAGAGGGACTCCTGGAAACACCATATATTTT; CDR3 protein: CASSARGTPGNTIYF
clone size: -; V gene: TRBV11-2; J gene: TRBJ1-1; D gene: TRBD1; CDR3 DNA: TGTGCCAGCAGTCTTACAGGGGGCGTGTGGGCTTTCTTT; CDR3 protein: CASSLTGGVWAFF
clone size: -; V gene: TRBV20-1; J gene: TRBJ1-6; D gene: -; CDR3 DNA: TGCAGTGTCCACCGACAGGATGGTTCACCCCTCCACTTT; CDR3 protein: CSVHRQDGSPLHF
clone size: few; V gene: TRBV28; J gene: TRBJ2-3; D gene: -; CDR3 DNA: TGTGCCAGCTCCATTGCTGCGTCTAGCACAGATACGCAGTATTTT; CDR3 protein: CASSIAASSTDTQYF
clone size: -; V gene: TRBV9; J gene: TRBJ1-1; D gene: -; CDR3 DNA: TGTGCCAGCAGCGTAGGGGGGGCTGGGGGTCTGCCGGAGTACACTGAAGCTTTCTTT; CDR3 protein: CASSVGGAGGLPEYTEAFF
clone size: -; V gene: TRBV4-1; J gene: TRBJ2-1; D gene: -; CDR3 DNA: TGCGCCAGCAGCCAGATAACCGGGACCGAACTTTACAATGAGCAGTTCTTC; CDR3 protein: CASSQITGTELYNEQFF
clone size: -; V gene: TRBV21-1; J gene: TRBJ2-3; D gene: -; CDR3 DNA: TGTGCCAGCAGCACCGGACAGACCTGCAGTGGCACAGATACGCAGTATTTT; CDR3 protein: CASSTGQTCSGTDTQYF
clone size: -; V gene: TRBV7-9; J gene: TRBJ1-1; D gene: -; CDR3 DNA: TGTGCCAGCAGCTTAGTTTACGCTGAAGCTTTCTTT; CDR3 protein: CASSLVYAEAFF
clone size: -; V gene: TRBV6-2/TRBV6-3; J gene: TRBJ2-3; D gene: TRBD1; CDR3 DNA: TGTGCCAGCATCCGAGGGGGCGAGACGGATACGCAGTATTTT; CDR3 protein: CASIRGGETDTQYF
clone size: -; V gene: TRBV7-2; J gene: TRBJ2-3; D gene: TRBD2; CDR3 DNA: TGTGCCAGCAGCTTCCCCCGCGGGGAGCGGGGGGGCGGTACGCAGTATTTT; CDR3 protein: CASSFPRGERGGGTQYF
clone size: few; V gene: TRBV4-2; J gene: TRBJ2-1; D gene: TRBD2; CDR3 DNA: TGTGCCAGCAGCCAAGATTTGAAGCGGGGGGGCCAGAAGTTCTTC; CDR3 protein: CASSQDLKRGGQKFF
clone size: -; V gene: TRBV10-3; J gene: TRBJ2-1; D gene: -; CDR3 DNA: TGTGCCATCAGTGAGTATTCCCACAATGAGCAGTTCTTC; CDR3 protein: CAISEYSHNEQFF
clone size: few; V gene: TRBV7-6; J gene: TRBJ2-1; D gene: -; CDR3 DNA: TGTGCCAGCAGCTCGTCTTGGACAGAGATTTACAATGAGCAGTTCTTC; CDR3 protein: CASSSSWTEIYNEQFF
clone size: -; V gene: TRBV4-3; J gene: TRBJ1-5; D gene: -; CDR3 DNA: TGCGCCAGCAGCCAAGTCTTTGTCGAGGGCCAGCCCCAGCATTTT; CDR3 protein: CASSQVFVEGQPQHF
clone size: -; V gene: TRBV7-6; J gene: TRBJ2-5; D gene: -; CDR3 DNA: TGTGCCAGCAGCTTAAATATGGAGACCCAGTACTTC; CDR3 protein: CASSLNMETQYF
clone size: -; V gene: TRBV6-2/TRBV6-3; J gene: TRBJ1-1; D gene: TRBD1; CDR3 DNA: TGTGCCAGCACCCCCGGGACAGGGGGCGCCGGAGGCACTGAAGCTTTCTTT; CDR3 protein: CASTPGTGGAGGTEAFF
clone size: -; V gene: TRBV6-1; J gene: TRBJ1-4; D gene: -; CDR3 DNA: TGTGCCACCGGTACGGGTGGTAATGAAAAACTGTTTTTT; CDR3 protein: CATGTGGNEKLFF
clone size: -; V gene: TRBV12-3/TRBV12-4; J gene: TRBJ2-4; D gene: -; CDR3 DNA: TGTGCCAGCAGCTCAATCCGGGACGGGATAGCCAAAAACATTCAGTACTTC; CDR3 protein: CASSSIRDGIAKNIQYF
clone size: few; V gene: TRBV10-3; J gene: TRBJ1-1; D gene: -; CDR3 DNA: TGTGCCATCAGTGAGTCATTGAACAGCCTGAACACTGAAGCTTTCTTT; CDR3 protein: CAISESLNSLNTEAFF
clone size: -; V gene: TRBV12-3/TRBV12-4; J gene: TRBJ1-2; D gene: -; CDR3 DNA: TGTGCCAGCAGTTTATTCCAGTCATCCTATGGCTACACCTTC; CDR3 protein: CASSLFQSSYGYTF
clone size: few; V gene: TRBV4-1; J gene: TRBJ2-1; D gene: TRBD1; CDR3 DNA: TGCGCCAGCAGCCAAGAAGGCGGGACAGGGTTTGACAATGAGCAGTTCTTC; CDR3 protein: CASSQEGGTGFDNEQFF
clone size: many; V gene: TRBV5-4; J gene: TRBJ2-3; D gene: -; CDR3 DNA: TGTGCCAGCAGCTTGTTGGGGAGCAGCACAGATACGCAGTATTTT; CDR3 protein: CASSLLGSSTDTQYF
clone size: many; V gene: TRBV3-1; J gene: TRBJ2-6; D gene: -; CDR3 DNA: TGTGCCAGCAGTACCAGCTCTGGGGCCAACGTCCTGACTTTC; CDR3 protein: CASSTSSGANVLTF
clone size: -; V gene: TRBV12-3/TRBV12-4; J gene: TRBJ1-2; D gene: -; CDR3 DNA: TGTGCCAGCGAATTTGGAAAGTGGAATGGCTACACCTTC; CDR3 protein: CASEFGKWNGYTF
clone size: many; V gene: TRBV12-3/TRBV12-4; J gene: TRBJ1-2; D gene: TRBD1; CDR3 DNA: TGTGCCAGCAGTAACAGGGGCTATGGCTACACCTTC; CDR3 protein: CASSNRGYGYTF